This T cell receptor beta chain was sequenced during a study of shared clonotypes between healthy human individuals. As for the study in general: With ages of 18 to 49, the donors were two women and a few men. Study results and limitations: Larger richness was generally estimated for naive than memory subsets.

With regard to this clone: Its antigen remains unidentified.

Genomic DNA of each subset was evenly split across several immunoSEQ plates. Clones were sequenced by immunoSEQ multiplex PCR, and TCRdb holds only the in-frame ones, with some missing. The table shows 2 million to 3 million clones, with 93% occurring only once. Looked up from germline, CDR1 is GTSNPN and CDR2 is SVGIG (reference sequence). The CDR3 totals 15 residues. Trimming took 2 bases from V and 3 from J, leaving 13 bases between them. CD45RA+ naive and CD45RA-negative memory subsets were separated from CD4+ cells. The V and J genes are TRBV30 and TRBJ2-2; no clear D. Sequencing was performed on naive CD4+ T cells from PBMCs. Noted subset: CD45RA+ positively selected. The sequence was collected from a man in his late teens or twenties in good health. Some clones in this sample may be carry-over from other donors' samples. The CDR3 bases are TGTGCCTGGAGTACCCCTCTCGCTTACACCGGGGAGCTGTTTTTT. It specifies CAWSTPLAYTGELFF.